Listed below are T cell receptor beta chains from one sample, sequenced in a study of T-cell memory formation after mild COVID-19. TCRdb used MiXCR to reprocess the 5' RACE reads, holding one entry per CDR3 protein. The sample lists approximately 500,000 distinct CDR3 sequences; roughly 25% were seen once. The specimen was PBMCs or a T cell subset sorted from them (not recorded which). The receptors were sampled from an adult woman who had mild COVID-19 (a few samples of this study predate the infection). Cell type and time point are not known. Each CDR3 is given with its conserved first and last residue. D genes are given only for firm matches. Clone size is stated in some rows and not others, as once, few, many or a class when expanded.

clone size	V gene	D gene	J gene	CDR3 protein	CDR3 DNA
.	TRBV2	.	TRBJ2-3	CASSGPSLLADTQYF	TGTGCCAGCAGTGGACCTAGCTTACTAGCAGATACGCAGTATTTT
few	TRBV24-1	.	TRBJ1-2	CATSEPGRHGYTF	TGTGCCACCAGTGAACCCGGACGGCATGGCTACACCTTC
few	TRBV4-1	TRBD1	TRBJ2-1	CASSLNPQGANYNEQFF	TGCGCCAGCAGCCTAAACCCACAGGGGGCGAACTACAATGAGCAGTTCTTC
.	TRBV4-1	TRBD1	TRBJ1-1	CASSLQGQGNFIDTEAFF	TGCGCCAGCAGCCTCCAAGGACAGGGTAATTTCATAGACACTGAAGCTTTCTTT
.	TRBV3-1	TRBD1	TRBJ1-6	CASSELGQGGSPLHF	TGTGCCAGCAGCGAGCTTGGACAGGGCGGTTCACCCCTCCACTTT
once	TRBV7-8	TRBD1	TRBJ2-7	CASSLPGTGEGFGGEQYF	TGTGCCAGCAGCTTGCCCGGGACAGGGGAAGGGTTCGGAGGAGAGCAGTACTTC
few	TRBV6-1	.	TRBJ2-3	CASSEAQGTHVDTQYF	TGTGCCAGCAGTGAAGCGCAGGGGACGCATGTAGATACGCAGTATTTT
few	TRBV12-3/TRBV12-4	.	TRBJ2-1	CASSRPGRPNEQFF	TGTGCCAGCAGCCGACCGGGCCGCCCCAATGAGCAGTTCTTC
few	TRBV7-9	TRBD1	TRBJ1-1	CASSLSWTGRNTEAFF	TGTGCCAGCAGCTTATCTTGGACAGGGCGGAACACTGAAGCTTTCTTT
.	TRBV20-1	.	TRBJ1-1	CSAPKGDWDTEAFF	TGCAGTGCGCCAAAGGGGGATTGGGACACTGAAGCTTTCTTT
.	TRBV7-2	TRBD1	TRBJ1-5	CASTLGQYQPQHF	TGTGCCAGCACCTTGGGACAGTATCAGCCCCAGCATTTT
many	TRBV20-1	.	TRBJ2-7	CSAFRESGSYEQYF	TGCAGTGCTTTTAGGGAATCGGGTAGCTACGAGCAGTACTTC
.	TRBV5-1	.	TRBJ2-7	CASSFSVRQGSYEQYF	TGCGCCAGCAGCTTCTCGGTACGGCAGGGTTCCTACGAGCAGTACTTC
.	TRBV7-3	TRBD2	TRBJ2-1	CASSLQAGGYNEQFF	TGTGCCAGCAGCTTACAGGCGGGAGGGTACAATGAGCAGTTCTTC
.	TRBV12-3/TRBV12-4	.	TRBJ1-1	CASSPAVITEAFF	TGTGCCAGCAGCCCTGCTGTAATTACTGAAGCTTTCTTT
.	TRBV6-2/TRBV6-3	.	TRBJ1-5	CASSQNPQPQHF	TGTGCCAGCAGCCAGAACCCTCAGCCCCAGCATTTT
.	TRBV7-6	TRBD2	TRBJ2-6	CASSLGSSGLAFSGANVLTF	TGTGCCAGCAGCTTAGGCTCCTCGGGACTAGCGTTCTCTGGGGCCAACGTCCTGACTTTC
.	TRBV21-1	.	TRBJ2-3	CASRSGTTSTDTQYF	TGTGCCAGCAGATCCGGGACAACTAGCACAGATACGCAGTATTTT
.	TRBV30	.	TRBJ2-7	CAWSIGGSKVGEQYF	TGTGCCTGGAGTATTGGGGGGTCCAAGGTGGGCGAGCAGTACTTC
.	TRBV18	.	TRBJ1-1	CASSLINRDTSTEAFF	TGTGCCAGCTCTCTTATTAACCGGGACACCTCCACTGAAGCTTTCTTT
.	TRBV24-1	TRBD1	TRBJ2-1	CATSALTGESYNEQFF	TGTGCCACCAGTGCGTTAACAGGGGAATCCTACAATGAGCAGTTCTTC
few	TRBV7-9	.	TRBJ2-6	CASSMGPGANVLTF	TGTGCCAGCAGCATGGGGCCTGGGGCCAACGTCCTGACTTTC
.	TRBV7-9	TRBD1	TRBJ2-1	CAGLKTGMGNNEQFF	TGTGCCGGACTCAAGACAGGGATGGGGAACAATGAGCAGTTCTTC
.	TRBV7-9	.	TRBJ2-4	CASSSGAVAKNIQYF	TGTGCCAGCAGCTCAGGGGCTGTAGCCAAAAACATTCAGTACTTC
few	TRBV20-1	TRBD2	TRBJ2-1	CSARATSNNEQFF	TGCAGTGCTAGGGCGACTAGCAACAATGAGCAGTTCTTC
.	TRBV12-3/TRBV12-4	.	TRBJ2-7	CASSPGSRMKQYF	TGTGCCAGCAGCCCAGGATCCCGTATGAAGCAGTACTTC
.	TRBV2	TRBD2	TRBJ2-1	CATLAGGPGYEQFF	TGTGCCACGTTAGCGGGAGGGCCCGGTTATGAGCAGTTCTTC
.	TRBV10-3	TRBD1	TRBJ2-7	CAISGDGQGVYEQYF	TGTGCCATCAGTGGTGATGGACAGGGGGTCTACGAGCAGTACTTC
.	TRBV5-1	TRBD2	TRBJ2-3	CASSLVRTSETDTQYF	TGCGCCAGCAGCTTGGTTAGGACTAGCGAGACAGATACGCAGTATTTT
.	TRBV6-5	.	TRBJ1-6	CASSYYPANSPLHF	TGTGCCAGCAGTTATTATCCAGCCAATTCACCCCTCCACTTT
.	TRBV12-3/TRBV12-4	TRBD1	TRBJ1-2	CASRVRTGFDGYTF	TGTGCCAGCAGGGTCCGGACAGGGTTTGATGGCTACACCTTC
.	TRBV7-9	.	TRBJ2-2	CASSSPSQGNTGELFF	TGTGCCAGCAGCTCCCCTTCTCAGGGGAACACCGGGGAGCTGTTTTTT